This T cell receptor (beta chain) was recovered during a study of tumor and adjacent non-tumor tissue in lung cancer. Points from the study as a whole: Top 100 clones took a larger repertoire share in normal lung.

The length of the CDR3 is 15 residues. CDR1 and CDR2 from the germline V gene are LGHNA and YNFKEQ. The template was RNA from unsorted bulk tissue. The normal lung tissue was taken more than 3 cm from the tumor edge. The library came from three nested PCR rounds adapted from ARM-PCR protocols. TCRdb recomputed calls from the multiplex PCR reads with MiXCR, one row per CDR3 protein. The data contain roughly 44,000 distinct CDR3 sequences, around 62% of them singletons. As to this clonotype: No antigen is known for it. A read error may account for a junction end that differs from germline.

V and J are TRBV4-2 and TRBJ2-2; a possible D gene is TRBD2 (5 bases). The sequenced sample was distant non-tumor lung tissue. This sequence was found in a woman between 40 and 50 years old with non-small cell lung cancer. The CDR3 bases are TGTGCCAGCAGCCAAAGATTAGCGAACCCCGGGGAGCTGTTTTTT. Translated, it gives CASSQRLANPGELFF.